This paragraph reports one T cell receptor (beta chain). Its antigen is unknown. Nothing much larger sits one base from this clone, and base qualities are not available. In the prospective study, participants were about 18 to 95 years old, resided in 24 geographic areas of the United States, and were enrolled through a virtual design. To assign participants to cohorts, the prospective study relied on clinical history that participants themselves reported in a screening survey and a study questionnaire. In the prospective study, whole blood, serum and a nasopharyngeal or oropharyngeal swab were collected from each participant by mobile phlebotomists. Additional blood draws and questionnaires over a 2-month period could optionally be provided by prospective study participants. Before DNA extraction, blood samples from the prospective study were shipped at room temperature or frozen. CDR1 and CDR2 are read off the germline V gene as SNHLY and FYNNEI. The CDR3 goes from the cysteine to the phenylalanine over 14 residues. CDR3 DNA only is kept here, 42 bases in frame from base 1. V is clipped by 2 bases and J by 3 bases, and the sequence between their germline boundaries is 10 bases long.

TCRbeta CDR3 regions were amplified from genomic DNA by means of the immunoSEQ Assay, a bias-controlled multiplex PCR. In the source study's methods: The number of nucleated cells in each sample was estimated by amplification of reference gene primers within the assay. To quantify the absolute abundance of each unique TCRbeta CDR3 rearrangement, sequence reads were collapsed and filtered. For each sample, productive Simpson clonality was calculated as the square root of Simpson's diversity index over productive rearrangements. Drawn from immuneACCESS, this table holds only the in-frame rearrangements with V and J called that TCRdb kept. Clones are partly lost; checked studies trace under half to an unresolved V gene and leave the rest unexplained. Clone size and V and J calls were adopted from that table, with D and trimming inferred from the DNA. This sample holds hundreds of thousands of clones; almost 85% were observed only once. Of the sample, about 8.2% is held by the ten largest clones.

These data are taken from a study of blood T cell repertoires in COVID-19 (dated by TCRdb to 2020 to 2022). Looking at the study overall: Collaborator samples came from the United States, Italy and Spain and covered acute and convalescent phases of COVID-19. Subjects who had been exposed to COVID-19, were actively infected with it, or had recovered from it provided the deeply sampled blood TCRbeta repertoires that made up the dataset. The material from the prospective study consisted of cDNA or gDNA derived from T cells, B-cell-depleted T cells, or PBMCs. Nearly every sample came with metadata listing a de-identified subject ID, COVID-19 status, age in years and sex. The samples were drawn from two sources: the first 160 participants of the ongoing ImmuneRACE study, and some 1,300 subjects contributed by 6 global collaborators. The repertoires were released in a freely available public database intended as a resource for research on the immune response to SARS-CoV-2. Where available, HLA class I and class II types were obtained from metadata supplied by the sample provider rather than from assay-based typing.

Broader findings and caveats from the paper: The quantity of clinical and demographic metadata differed by source and by participant and was supplied without curation.

Sequenced material: PBMCs or T cells enriched from blood (not recorded which). This clonotype was obtained from a woman aged 45-65 years with acute COVID-19. The chain was built from TRBV2 and TRBJ1-2; no confident D gene assignment can be made. The CDR3 corresponds to CASSEIREDYGYTF. The nucleotide sequence reads as follows: TGTGCCAGCAGTGAAATTAGGGAGGACTATGGCTACACCTTC.